Reported below is one T cell receptor (beta chain). The sample originates from a study of response to subunit inactivated influenza vaccine. TCRdb reanalysed the RT-PCR reads using MiXCR and keeps one entry per CDR3 protein. The top ten hold over 1.5% of the sample, which has roughly 520,000 distinct CDR3 sequences, about 25% seen once. V lost 2 bases to trimming and J lost 7 bases; unmatched junction nucleotides: 7. The CDR3 is 14 residues long. The germline V gene encodes CDR1 DFQATT and CDR2 SNEGSKA (reference sequence). The clonotype comes from a man in his forties or fifties who received an inactivated influenza vaccine. The chain combines TRBV20-1 with TRBJ2-2, with 7 bases lining up with TRBD2. The specimen comprised CD4+ T cells sorted from PBMCs, sampled roughly 5 days after vaccination. This CDR3 is CSARWGGANGELFF. The CDR3 DNA reads TGCAGTGCTAGATGGGGAGGGGCGAACGGGGAGCTGTTTTTT.